There are a few counts of the clone carrying this T cell receptor beta chain. It was with a sample-barcoded 5' primer and a J-beta primer mix that a second PCR of roughly 6 to 11 cycles was run. TCRdb re-called the 5' RACE reads with MiXCR, one entry per CDR3 protein. The repertoire holds 780,000 or so distinct CDR3 sequences, with approximately 55% as singletons. The sample originates from a study of blood T cells in healthy people across ages. CDR1 and CDR2 from the germline V gene are MDHEN and SYDVKM. This CDR3 is 14 amino acids long. Trimming took 5 bases from V and 4 from J, leaving 15 bases between them.

This sequence originates from a man older than 75 in good health. Sequenced input: blood. The gene calls are TRBV28 and TRBJ2-7; possible D gene TRBD1, 5 bases. CDR3 protein: CASSLTAAGYEQYF. Written as DNA, the CDR3 is TGTGCCAGCAGTCTGACCGCGGCAGGGTACGAGCAGTACTTC.